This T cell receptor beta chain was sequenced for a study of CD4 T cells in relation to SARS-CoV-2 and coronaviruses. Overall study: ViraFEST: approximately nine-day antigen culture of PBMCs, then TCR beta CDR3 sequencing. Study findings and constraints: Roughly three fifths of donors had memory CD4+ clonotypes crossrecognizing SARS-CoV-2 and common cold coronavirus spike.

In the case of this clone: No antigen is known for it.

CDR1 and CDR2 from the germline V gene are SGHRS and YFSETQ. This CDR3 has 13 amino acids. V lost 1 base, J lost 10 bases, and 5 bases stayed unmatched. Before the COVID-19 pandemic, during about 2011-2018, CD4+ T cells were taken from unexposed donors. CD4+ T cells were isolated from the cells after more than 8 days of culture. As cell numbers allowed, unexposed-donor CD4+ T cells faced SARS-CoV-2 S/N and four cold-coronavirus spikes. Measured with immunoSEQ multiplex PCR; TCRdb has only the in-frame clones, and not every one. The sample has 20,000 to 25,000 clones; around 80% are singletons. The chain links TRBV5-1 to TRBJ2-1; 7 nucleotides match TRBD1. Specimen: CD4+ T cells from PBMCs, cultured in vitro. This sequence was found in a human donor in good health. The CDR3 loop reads CASSLPGQKEQFF. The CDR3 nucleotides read TGCGCCAGCAGCTTGCCGGGACAGAAAGAGCAGTTCTTC.